This TCR beta chain was sequenced during a study of shared clonotypes between healthy human individuals. This was a deep-level run. The input for sorted-subset replicate PCRs was 200 to 250 ng DNA, around 30,000 T cell genomes. The authors' processing: With immunoSEQ giving junction-only sequences and no quality scores, filtering differed. Assay: immunoSEQ multiplex PCR; the TCRdb copy retains only in-frame clones and omits some. V, J and clone size reflect that table, while D and trimming were determined from the DNA. In the table there are some 2 million clones, over 85% of which are singletons. CDR1 is SGHKS and CDR2 is YYEKEE in the germline V gene (reference sequence). Trimming cost V 1 base and J 0 bases; bases outside gene matches: 10. The CDR3 is 17 residues long. Whole-study findings and limits: Tissues were not sampled, only blood, and their repertoires likely differ.

For this clone: Its antigen is still unknown.

Terminally differentiated effector memory CD45RA+ cells were excluded from the naive CD8 cells, which were CD45RO-negative and positively selected for CCR7. This sequence originates from a man between 18 and 35 years old in good health. The sequenced sample consisted of naive CD8+ T cells sorted from blood. V is TRBV5-5 and J is TRBJ2-7; 7 nucleotides align to TRBD2. The CDR3, as DNA: TGTGCCAGCAGCTTGTCATCCCGGGACTACGACTCCTACGAGCAGTACTTC. As protein: CASSLSSRDYDSYEQYF.